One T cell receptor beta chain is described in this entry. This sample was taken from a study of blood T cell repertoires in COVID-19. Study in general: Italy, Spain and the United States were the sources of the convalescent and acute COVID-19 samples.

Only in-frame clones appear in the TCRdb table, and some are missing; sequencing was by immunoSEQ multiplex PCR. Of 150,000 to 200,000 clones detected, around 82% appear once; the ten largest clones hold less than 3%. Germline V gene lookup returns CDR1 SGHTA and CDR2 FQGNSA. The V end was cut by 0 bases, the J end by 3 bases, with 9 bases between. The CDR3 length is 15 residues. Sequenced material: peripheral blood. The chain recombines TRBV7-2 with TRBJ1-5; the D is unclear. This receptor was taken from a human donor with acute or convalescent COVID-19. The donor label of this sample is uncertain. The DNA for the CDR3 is TGTGCCAGCAGCTTAGCCCGGAGTTCCAATCAGCCCCAGCATTTT. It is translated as CASSLARSSNQPQHF.